The 22 T cell receptor beta chains presented below share a single source sample, sequenced in a study of CD8 T cells in Susac syndrome. About 0.5 to 1 ug RNA was reverse transcribed with random hexamers. TCRdb reprocessed the immunoSEQ multiplex PCR reads with MiXCR, giving one entry per CDR3 protein. The sample contains 100,000 to 150,000 distinct CDR3 sequences, approximately 96% of which appear only once. Sequences were obtained from CD8+ T cells from PBMCs. The receptors shown here come from a human donor with Susac syndrome.

V usage is TRBV6-2 or TRBV6-3 and J usage is TRBJ2-5; TRBD2 aligns across 7 bases. The CDR3 runs to 17 residues. Germline lookup yields CDR1 MNHEY and CDR2 SVGEGT. Trimming took 4 bases from V and 0 from J; bases not matched to a gene: 11. CDR3 protein: CASSSGRASGYQETQYF. CDR3 in DNA: TGTGCCAGCAGTTCGGGGAGGGCTAGCGGTTACCAAGAGACCCAGTACTTC.

This chain uses TRBV4-1 with TRBJ1-1, with D perhaps TRBD1 (5 bases). This CDR3 region has 16 residues. Trimming took off 6 bases at V and 7 bases at J, with 24 bases between the two ends. The germline V gene encodes CDR1 MGHRA and CDR2 YSYEKL. CDR3 in amino acids: CASRLIKEAGEGEAFF. CDR3 in DNA: TGCGCCAGCAGACTAATCAAGGAGGCGGGGGAGGGTGAAGCTTTCTTT.

The chain has TRBV24-1 and TRBJ2-2; 9 bases line up with TRBD2. The V segment lost 5 bases and the J segment 4 bases; nucleotides outside the gene matches: 1. There are 14 residues in the CDR3. The germline V gene has CDR1 KGHDR and CDR2 SFDVKD. CDR3 sequence reads: CATSAAGGTGELFF. The DNA of the CDR3 is TGTGCCACCAGTGCAGCGGGAGGCACCGGGGAGCTGTTTTTT.

The gene calls are TRBV30 and TRBJ2-3; 11 bases map to TRBD2. The V segment lost 2 bases and the J segment 1 base; nucleotides outside the gene matches: 11. Germline-derived CDR1 and CDR2 are GTSNPN and SVGIG (reference sequence). This CDR3 has 18 amino acids. CDR3 sequence (DNA): TGTGCCTGGAGTCCGTCGACTAGCGGGATCCGAGGCACAGATACGCAGTATTTT. Translating it yields CAWSPSTSGIRGTDTQYF.

V and J are TRBV4-1 and TRBJ2-3, with D possibly called TRBD1 or TRBD2 (6 bases each). From germline, CDR1 is MGHRA and CDR2 YSYEKL. This CDR3 is 13 amino acids long. The V gene lost 0 bases and the J gene lost 6 bases, with 7 bases spanning the gap. The CDR3 region has the DNA TGCGCCAGCAGCCAAGAAGGGGGGGATACGCAGTATTTT. This encodes CASSQEGGDTQYF.

The chain recombines TRBV10-3 with TRBJ1-1; D gene ambiguous. The CDR3 runs 16 residues. From germline, CDR1 is ENHRY and CDR2 SYGVKD. V was cut by 0 bases and J by 1 base, with 12 bases left in between. Here the CDR3 reads CAISESLGEANTEAFF. Written as DNA, the CDR3 is TGTGCCATCAGTGAGTCCCTAGGAGAAGCGAACACTGAAGCTTTCTTT.

This chain uses TRBV7-6 with TRBJ2-3; D is uncertain. V dropped 1 base and J dropped 2 bases, with 7 bases sitting between them. This CDR3 has 14 residues. Per the germline V gene, CDR1 is SGHVS and CDR2 is FNYEAQ. The CDR3 loop reads CASSLVRNTDTQYF. The CDR3 DNA is TGTGCCAGCAGCTTAGTGAGAAACACAGATACGCAGTATTTT.

This rearrangement joins TRBV5-6 to TRBJ2-1; 11 bases fit TRBD2. The CDR3 loop spans 20 amino acids. Germline CDR1 and CDR2: SGHDT and YYEEEE. Germline trimming cut 3 bases from V and 7 bases from J; bases unmatched to any gene: 21. The CDR3, as DNA: TGTGCCAGCAGCTCATGGGGTAGCGGGGGGGCCGTTCCCAGTGGAAATGAGCAGTTCTTC. Amino acids: CASSSWGSGGAVPSGNEQFF.

The J gene is TRBJ2-5, the V gene TRBV28; the D is unclear. The CDR3 is made up of 15 amino acids. V lost 2 bases and J lost 7, with 17 bases in between. Germline CDR1 and CDR2: MDHEN and SYDVKM. The CDR3, as DNA: TGTGCCAGCAGTTTACCCCCCGGTTCCTTTACGACCCAGTACTTC. Encoded protein: CASSLPPGSFTTQYF.

This sequence joins TRBV6-2 or TRBV6-3 and TRBJ2-1, with a weak D call TRBD2 (5 bases). The germline V gene encodes CDR1 MNHEY and CDR2 SVGEGT. Deletions cut 2 bases from V and 6 bases from J, with 14 bases between. The CDR3 is made up of 15 amino acids. Here the CDR3 DNA reads TGTGCCAGCAGTTACGCGGAACGTGGAGGCAATGAGCAGTTCTTC. It yields the protein CASSYAERGGNEQFF.

The chain uses TRBV28 and TRBJ2-5; D uncertain. Trimming stripped 7 bases from V and 5 bases from J, with 20 bases between. Germline CDR1 and CDR2: MDHEN and SYDVKM. The CDR3 is 15 residues long. In nucleotides, the CDR3 is TGTGCCAGCAATACGGCTAGGGTTTTCCCGGAGACCCAGTACTTC. Translation gives CASNTARVFPETQYF.

The gene calls are TRBV9 and TRBJ1-1; possibly TRBD1 for D (5 bases). V was pared by 2 bases and J by 5 bases, with 19 bases between. The CDR3 has 16 amino acids. Germline loops: CDR1 SGDLS, CDR2 YYNGEE. This CDR3 reads CASSVRDGAPATEAFF. DNA of the CDR3: TGTGCCAGCAGCGTTCGGGACGGGGCGCCGGCGACTGAAGCTTTCTTT.

The V call is TRBV9, the J call TRBJ2-5; weak D call: TRBD1 (7 bases). Trimming cost V 3 bases and J 2 bases, with 14 bases left between them. CDR3 length equals 15 residues. The germline CDR1 and CDR2 sequences are SGDLS and YYNGEE. CDR3 sequence reads: CASSAEGTAQETQYF. For the CDR3, the DNA is TGTGCCAGCAGCGCGGAGGGGACAGCACAAGAGACCCAGTACTTC. Looking up the rest from reference TRBV9 and TRBJ2-5 gives the full variable domain: DSGVTQTPKHLITATGQRVTLRCSPRSGDLSVYWYQQSLDQGLQFLIQYYNGEERAKGNILERFSAQQFPDLHSELNLSSLELGDSALYFCASSAEGTAQETQYFGPGTRLLVL.

The J gene is TRBJ1-3, the V gene TRBV9; D is perhaps TRBD1 (5 bases). Between the trimmed V and J ends, which lost 1 base and 2 bases, there was a span of 10 bases. The CDR3 spans 15 residues. Per germline, CDR1 SGDLS and CDR2 YYNGEE. The CDR3 region is CASSVSGTAGNTIYF. The CDR3 nucleotides read TGTGCCAGCAGCGTATCAGGGACTGCTGGAAACACCATATATTTT.

V is TRBV19 and J is TRBJ1-1; D not certain. V was clipped by 8 bases and J by 3 bases, with 13 bases between them. CDR1 LNHDA and CDR2 SQIVND come from the germline V gene (reference sequence). This CDR3 has 13 amino acids. CDR3 nucleotide sequence: TGTGCCAGTGAGGACCAAATCTACACTGAAGCTTTCTTT. Translated, it gives CASEDQIYTEAFF. The full variable domain, rest sourced from reference TRBV19 and TRBJ1-1, is DGGITQSPKYLFRKEGQNVTLSCEQNLNHDAMYWYRQDPGQGLRLIYYSQIVNDFQKGDIAEGYSVSREKKESFPLTVTSAQKNPTAFYLCASEDQIYTEAFFGQGTRLTVV.

The chain couples TRBV28 to TRBJ2-7; possible D gene TRBD1, 5 bases. Germline-derived CDR1 and CDR2 are MDHEN and SYDVKM. The CDR3 is 18 residues long. V lost 3 bases, J lost 4 bases, and 25 bases lay in between. CDR3 residues: CASSFETEASFVFYEQYF. CDR3 DNA: TGTGCCAGCAGTTTCGAGACAGAAGCTTCCTTCGTGTTTTACGAGCAGTACTTC.

The V and J genes are TRBV4-1 and TRBJ1-2; 7 bases map to TRBD1. V trimming: 3 bases; J trimming: 8 bases; junction bases outside the gene matches: 12. The CDR3 has 15 residues. The germline CDR1 and CDR2 sequences are MGHRA and YSYEKL. The DNA for the CDR3 is TGCGCCAGCAGCCACGACACAGGGGCTGGAGAGGGCTACACCTTC. It codes for CASSHDTGAGEGYTF.

The V and J genes are TRBV7-9 and TRBJ1-1; D may be TRBD1 (6 bases). There are 14 residues in the CDR3. V was cut by 10 bases and J by 1 base, with 16 bases left in between. Germline CDR1 and CDR2: SEHNR and FQNEAQ (reference sequence). Here the CDR3 reads CATGVKTANTEAFF. As DNA, the CDR3 is TGTGCCACAGGGGTAAAGACAGCGAACACTGAAGCTTTCTTT. The whole variable domain, remainder taken from reference TRBV7-9 and TRBJ1-1, is DTGVSQNPRHKITKRGQNVTFRCDPISEHNRLYWYRQTLGQGPEFLTYFQNEAQLEKSRLLSDRFSAERPKGSFSTLEIQRTEQGDSAMYLCATGVKTANTEAFFGQGTRLTVV.

Only one count was recorded for this clonotype. The chain joins TRBV4-1 to TRBJ1-1, with D tentatively TRBD1 (5 bases). Trimming left V 3 bases short and J 11 bases short, with 16 bases between. The CDR3 spans 13 residues. Germline CDR1 MGHRA, CDR2 YSYEKL. The chain's CDR3 is CASSHPVRQTAFF. The CDR3 bases are TGCGCCAGCAGCCACCCGGTGAGACAGACGGCTTTCTTT.

This chain connects TRBV9 to TRBJ1-5, with TRBD1 matching 11 bases. Germline V CDR1 and CDR2: SGDLS, YYNGEE. Trimming cost V 3 bases and J 6 bases; bases outside gene matches: 5. This CDR3 has 15 amino acids. Here the CDR3 DNA reads TGTGCCAGCAGCGGGCCCGGGACAGGGGGTCAGCCCCAGCATTTT. This codes for CASSGPGTGGQPQHF.

V usage is TRBV5-4 and J usage is TRBJ2-5; 8 bases are a match to TRBD1. The CDR3 length is 16 residues. The germline V gene encodes CDR1 SGHNT and CDR2 YYREEE (reference sequence). J was trimmed by 2 bases and V by 4 bases; bases with no gene match: 10. CDR3 bases: TGTGCCAGCAGCCCCCTCCAGGGGGCGATACAAGAGACCCAGTACTTC. Translated: CASSPLQGAIQETQYF.

CDR3 sequence (DNA): TGTGCCAGCAGCCTAGACAGGGGAGATGAGCAGTTCTTC. Amino acids: CASSLDRGDEQFF. This rearrangement joins TRBV7-9 to TRBJ2-1; 8 bases line up with TRBD1. The CDR3 is made up of 13 amino acids. V gave up 5 bases and J gave up 8 bases; unmatched junction bases: 5. Germline V gene data show CDR1 as SEHNR and CDR2 as FQNEAQ (reference sequence). The full variable domain, completed using reference TRBV7-9 and TRBJ2-1, is DTGVSQNPRHKITKRGQNVTFRCDPISEHNRLYWYRQTLGQGPEFLTYFQNEAQLEKSRLLSDRFSAERPKGSFSTLEIQRTEQGDSAMYLCASSLDRGDEQFFGPGTRLTVL.